One sample yielded the 18 T cell receptor beta chains listed below, sequenced in a study of cytomegalovirus exposure and HLA in healthy donors (TCRdb year 2017). To prepare the library, the immunoSEQ multiplex PCR assay was applied. For the multiplex PCR, a mixture combining 60 forward primers for TCR Vbeta segments and 13 reverse primers for TCR Jbeta segments was used. What TCRdb holds here is the immuneACCESS table cut down to in-frame rearrangements. Part of the clones is not present; checked against another copy, under half of the missing clones reflect an unresolved V gene, and the others are unexplained. The sample table records 100,000 or so clones; roughly 75% of these occur just once. The ten largest make up 12% to 15% of the sample. The sequenced sample was PBMCs. These receptor sequences come from a male donor in good health and CMV-seropositive.

The chain joins TRBV6-1 to TRBJ2-3; D possibly corresponds to TRBD2 (6 bases). V lost 8 bases, J lost 3 bases, and 18 bases lay in between. CDR3 length equals 15 residues. CDR1 and CDR2 (germline): MNHNS, SASEGT. The chain's CDR3 is CASSPEGTETDTQYF. CDR3 in DNA: TGTGCCAGCTCCCCGGAGGGGACGGAGACAGATACGCAGTATTTT.

The rearrangement uses TRBV11-2 and TRBJ2-3, with 8 bases aligning to TRBD1. The germline V gene encodes CDR1 SGHAT and CDR2 FQNNGV. The ends lost 5 bases at V and 3 bases at J; junction bases unmatched: 4. There are 14 residues in the CDR3. The CDR3 nucleotides are TGTGCCAGCAGCACGAGACAGGGGACAGATACGCAGTATTTT. This encodes CASSTRQGTDTQYF.

This CDR3 is CASSFLKAGGGQDTQYF. The DNA for the CDR3 is TGTGCCAGCAGCTTCCTTAAAGCGGGGGGTGGGCAAGATACGCAGTATTTT. The chain links TRBV7-2 to TRBJ2-3; 9 positions agree with TRBD2. This CDR3 contains 17 residues. Germline V gene sequence: CDR1 SGHTA, CDR2 FQGNSA. V trimming: 3 bases; J trimming: 5 bases; junction bases outside the gene matches: 12.

The chain recombines TRBV28 with TRBJ1-1, with 7 bases that match TRBD1. The CDR3 has 14 residues. Per germline, CDR1 MDHEN and CDR2 SYDVKM. V lost 3 bases, J lost 3 bases, and 4 bases stayed unmatched. This CDR3 reads CASSFIDRDTEAFF. As DNA, the CDR3 is TGTGCCAGCAGTTTTATTGACAGGGACACTGAAGCTTTCTTT.

This clone was detected once. The genes are TRBV6-1 and TRBJ2-7; the match to TRBD1 covers 7 bases. There are 12 residues in the CDR3. Germline values: CDR1 MNHNS, CDR2 SASEGT. Trimming at V came to 8 bases and at J to 3 bases, leaving 4 bases not matched to a gene. This chain's CDR3 is CASHPGGYEQYF. The CDR3 bases are TGTGCCAGCCACCCAGGGGGCTACGAGCAGTACTTC.

The V gene is TRBV5-8, the J gene TRBJ1-1; 8 bases align to TRBD1. Trimming removed 4 bases from V and 1 base from J; junction bases left unmatched: 0. The germline gives CDR1 SGHTS, CDR2 YDEGEE. The CDR3 runs to 13 residues. CDR3 residues: CASSDRGNTEAFF. The DNA of the CDR3 is TGTGCCAGCAGCGACAGGGGGAACACTGAAGCTTTCTTT. Drawing the rest from reference TRBV5-8 and TRBJ1-1, the complete variable domain is EAGVTQSPTHLIKTRGQQATLRCSPISGHTSVYWYQQALGLGLQFLLWYDEGEERNRGNFPPRFSGRQFPNYSSELNVNALELEDSALYLCASSDRGNTEAFFGQGTRLTVV.

The chain uses TRBV7-9 and TRBJ2-1; 8 positions match TRBD1. Per the germline V gene, CDR1 is SEHNR and CDR2 is FQNEAQ (reference sequence). The length of the CDR3 is 14 residues. The J segment lost 10 bases and the V segment lost 3 bases, leaving 8 bases of the junction unmatched. CDR3 DNA: TGTGCCAGCAGCTTGATCCAGGGGGCGGACGAGCAGTTCTTC. It codes for CASSLIQGADEQFF.

The chain joins TRBV7-9 to TRBJ2-3; TRBD2 agrees at 13 bases. The CDR3 has 16 amino acids. Germline CDR1 SEHNR, CDR2 FQNEAQ (reference sequence). V dropped 5 bases and J dropped 5; count of bases not matched to a gene: 7. The CDR3 sequence: CASSRTSGGAGDTQYF. The CDR3 nucleotides read TGTGCCAGCAGCCGTACTAGCGGGGGGGCCGGAGATACGCAGTATTTT.

The chain combines TRBV2 with TRBJ2-5, with 8 bases identical to TRBD1. Gene TRBJ2-7 matches the end of the DNA better, so the J call may be wrong. Germline V gives CDR1 SNHLY, CDR2 FYNNEI. The CDR3 spans 13 residues. Written as DNA, the CDR3 is TGTGCCAGCAGTGGGACAGGGACCTACGAGCAGTACTTC. It is translated as CASSGTGTYEQYF.

In its sample, this clone was seen a few times. The rearrangement links TRBV11-2 to TRBJ1-2; maybe TRBD1 (6 bases). Trimming shortened V by 5 bases and J by 4 bases, and 20 bases separated the two germline ends. The germline CDR1 and CDR2 sequences are SGHAT and FQNNGV. This CDR3 is built from 16 residues. For the CDR3, the DNA is TGTGCCAGCAGCCCGTCCTACAGGGATTTCAGCTATGGCTACACCTTC. It encodes CASSPSYRDFSYGYTF.

This clone has ten or more counts. This chain uses TRBV19 with TRBJ2-7, with TRBD1 identical over 8 bases. With 5 bases clipped from V and 2 bases from J, the junction kept 5 bases outside the gene matches. In germline, CDR1 is LNHDA, CDR2 SQIVND (reference sequence). This CDR3 comprises 14 residues. The CDR3 here is CASSSTGDAYEQYF. CDR3 coding DNA: TGTGCCAGTAGTTCGACAGGGGATGCCTACGAGCAGTACTTC.

The chain links TRBV30 to TRBJ1-1; D is unclear. Trimming took off 3 bases at V and 7 bases at J, with 12 bases between the two ends. The CDR3 length is 12 residues. Germline V gene sequence: CDR1 GTSNPN, CDR2 SVGIG (reference sequence). CDR3 protein: CAWRARDLEAFF. DNA of the CDR3: TGTGCCTGGAGAGCTCGGGATCTTGAAGCTTTCTTT. The variable domain in full, with the rest retrieved from reference TRBV30 and TRBJ1-1, is SQTIHQWPATLVQPVGSPLSLECTVEGTSNPNLYWYRQAAGRGLQLLFYSVGIGQISSEVPQNLSASRPQDRQFILSSKKLLLSDSGFYLCAWRARDLEAFFGQGTRLTVV.

This chain connects TRBV10-1 to TRBJ1-1, with D perhaps TRBD1 (5 bases). Germline V gene sequence: CDR1 WNHNN, CDR2 SYGVQD (reference sequence). V was shortened by 3 bases and J by 4 bases, with 12 bases between the two germline ends. The CDR3 has 14 amino acids. CDR3 bases: TGCGCCAGCAGTGATGGGTTGGGGCCCACTGAAGCTTTCTTT. This translates into CASSDGLGPTEAFF.

The chain recombines TRBV6-5 with TRBJ1-1; tentatively, D is TRBD1 (5 bases). The germline CDR1 and CDR2 sequences are MNHEY and SVGAGI. Trimming removed 5 bases at V and 11 bases at J, with 18 bases between. The CDR3 spans 13 residues. The DNA of the CDR3 is TGTGCCAGCAGTCACTATCCCGGGGGAGATGCTTTCTTT. Its protein product is CASSHYPGGDAFF.

The V call is TRBV5-7, the J call TRBJ2-5, with D hard to call. TRBV5-7 is classed as an ORF, of uncertain function. V lost 4 bases and J lost 1, with 14 bases in between. The CDR3 totals 15 residues. CDR3 protein: CASSPKSYPQETQYF. The CDR3 DNA follows: TGTGCCAGCAGCCCAAAGTCCTACCCCCAAGAGACCCAGTACTTC.

This chain links TRBV4-3 with TRBJ1-1, with TRBD1 as a possible D gene (6 bases). Looked up from germline, CDR1 is LGHNA and CDR2 is YSLEER. The length of the CDR3 is 16 residues. V lost 2 bases and J lost 2, with 15 bases in between. The CDR3 DNA sequence: TGCGCCAGCAGCCAAACTCCCCGGGGGGGCAACACTGAAGCTTTCTTT. The encoded protein is CASSQTPRGGNTEAFF.

The chain carries TRBV9 and TRBJ1-2; weak D call: TRBD1 (6 bases). Germline loops: CDR1 SGDLS, CDR2 YYNGEE. The V gene lost 5 bases and the J gene lost 2 bases, with 16 bases spanning the gap. The CDR3 runs to 15 residues. The CDR3 loop reads CASSREGGVNYGYTF. Written as DNA, the CDR3 is TGTGCCAGCAGTCGTGAAGGGGGGGTGAACTATGGCTACACCTTC.

This chain connects TRBV28 to TRBJ2-7; no clear D. Trimming removed 6 bases from V and 6 bases from J, with 12 bases in between. The CDR3 loop spans 12 amino acids. Germline lookup yields CDR1 MDHEN and CDR2 SYDVKM. The CDR3: CASSLVSLEQYF. The CDR3 DNA follows: TGTGCCAGCAGCCTCGTGTCCCTCGAGCAGTACTTC.